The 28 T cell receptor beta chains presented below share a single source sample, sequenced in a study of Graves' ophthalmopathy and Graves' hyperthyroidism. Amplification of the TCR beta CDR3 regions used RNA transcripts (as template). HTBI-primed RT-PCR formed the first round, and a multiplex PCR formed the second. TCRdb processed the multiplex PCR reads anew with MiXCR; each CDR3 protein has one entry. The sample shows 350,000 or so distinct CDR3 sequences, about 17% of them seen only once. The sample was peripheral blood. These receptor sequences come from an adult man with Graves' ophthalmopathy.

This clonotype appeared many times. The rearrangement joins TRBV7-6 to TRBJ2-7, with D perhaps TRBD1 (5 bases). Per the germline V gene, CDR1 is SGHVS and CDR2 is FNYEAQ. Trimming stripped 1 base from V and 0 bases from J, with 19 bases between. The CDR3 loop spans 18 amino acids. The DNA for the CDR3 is TGTGCCAGCAGCTTAGAAAGGGGTGCGGCCTTGAGCTCCTACGAGCAGTACTTC. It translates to CASSLERGAALSSYEQYF.

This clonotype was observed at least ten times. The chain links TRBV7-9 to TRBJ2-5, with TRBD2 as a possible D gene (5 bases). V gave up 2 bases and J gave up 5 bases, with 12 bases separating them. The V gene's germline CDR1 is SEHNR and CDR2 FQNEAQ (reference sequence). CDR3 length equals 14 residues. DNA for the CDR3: TGTGCCAGCAGCTTATATGGGAGAGGGGAGACCCAGTACTTC. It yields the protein CASSLYGRGETQYF.

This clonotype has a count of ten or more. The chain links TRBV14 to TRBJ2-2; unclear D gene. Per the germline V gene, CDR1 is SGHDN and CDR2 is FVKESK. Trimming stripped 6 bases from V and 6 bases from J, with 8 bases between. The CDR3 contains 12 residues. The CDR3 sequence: CASSKVAGELFF. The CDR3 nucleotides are TGTGCCAGCAGTAAGGTGGCCGGGGAGCTGTTTTTT. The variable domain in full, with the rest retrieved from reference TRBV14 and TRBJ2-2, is EAGVTQFPSHSVIEKGQTVTLRCDPISGHDNLYWYRRVMGKEIKFLLHFVKESKQDESGMPNNRFLAERTGGTYSTLKVQPAELEDSGVYFCASSKVAGELFFGEGSRLTVL.

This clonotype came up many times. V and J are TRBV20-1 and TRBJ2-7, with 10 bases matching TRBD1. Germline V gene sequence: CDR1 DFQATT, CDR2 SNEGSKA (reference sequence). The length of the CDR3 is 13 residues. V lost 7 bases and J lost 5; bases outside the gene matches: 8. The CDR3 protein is CSVKRQGADEQYF. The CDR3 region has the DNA TGCAGTGTTAAAAGACAGGGGGCCGACGAGCAGTACTTC.

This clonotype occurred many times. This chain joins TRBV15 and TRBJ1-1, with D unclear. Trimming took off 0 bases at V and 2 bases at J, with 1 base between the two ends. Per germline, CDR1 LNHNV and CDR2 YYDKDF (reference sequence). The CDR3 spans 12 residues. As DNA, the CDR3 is TGTGCCACCAGCAGAGAAAACACTGAAGCTTTCTTT. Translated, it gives CATSRENTEAFF. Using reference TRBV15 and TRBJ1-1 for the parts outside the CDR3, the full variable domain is DAMVIQNPRYQVTQFGKPVTLSCSQTLNHNVMYWYQQKSSQAPKLLFHYYDKDFNNEADTPDNFQSRRPNTSFCFLDIRSPGLGDTAMYLCATSRENTEAFFGQGTRLTVV.

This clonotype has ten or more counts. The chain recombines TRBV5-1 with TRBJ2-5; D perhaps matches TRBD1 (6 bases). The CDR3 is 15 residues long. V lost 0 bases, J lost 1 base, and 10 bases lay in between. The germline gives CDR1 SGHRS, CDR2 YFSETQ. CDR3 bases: TGCGCCAGCAGCTTGGAGACAGGAGCCCAAGAGACCCAGTACTTC. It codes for CASSLETGAQETQYF. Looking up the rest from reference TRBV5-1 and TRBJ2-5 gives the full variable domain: KAGVTQTPRYLIKTRGQQVTLSCSPISGHRSVSWYQQTPGQGLQFLFEYFSETQRNKGNFPGRFSGRQFSNSRSEMNVSTLELGDSALYLCASSLETGAQETQYFGPGTRLLVL.

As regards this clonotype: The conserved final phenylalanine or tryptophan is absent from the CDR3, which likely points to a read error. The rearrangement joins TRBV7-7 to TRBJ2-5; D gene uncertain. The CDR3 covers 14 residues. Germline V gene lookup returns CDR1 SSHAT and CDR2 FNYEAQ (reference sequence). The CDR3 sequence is CASSLAPSQETQYL. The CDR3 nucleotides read TGTGCTAGCAGCTTAGCCCCAAGCCAAGAGACCCAGTACCTC.

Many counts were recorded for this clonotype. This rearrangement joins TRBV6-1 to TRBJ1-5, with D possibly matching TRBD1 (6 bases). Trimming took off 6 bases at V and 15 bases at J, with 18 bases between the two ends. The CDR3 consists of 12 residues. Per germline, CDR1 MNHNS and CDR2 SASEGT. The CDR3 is CASSRRQDTLHF. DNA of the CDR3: TGTGCCAGCAGCCGTCGACAGGACACGTTGCATTTT.

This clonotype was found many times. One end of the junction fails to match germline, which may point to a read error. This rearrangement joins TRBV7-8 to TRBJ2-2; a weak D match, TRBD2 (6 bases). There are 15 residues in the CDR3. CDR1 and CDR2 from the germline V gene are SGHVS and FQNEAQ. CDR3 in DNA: TGTGCCAGCAGCTTAGGAGGGACTCTCACCGGGGAGCTGTTTTTC. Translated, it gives CASSLGGTLTGELFF.

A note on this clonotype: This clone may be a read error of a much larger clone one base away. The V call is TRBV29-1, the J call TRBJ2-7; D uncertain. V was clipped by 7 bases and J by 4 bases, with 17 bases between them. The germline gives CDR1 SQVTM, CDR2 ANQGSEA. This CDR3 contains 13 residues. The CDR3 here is CSGVGSWEYEQYF. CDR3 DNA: TGCAGCGGGGTAGGGTCATGGGAATACGAGCAGTACTTC.

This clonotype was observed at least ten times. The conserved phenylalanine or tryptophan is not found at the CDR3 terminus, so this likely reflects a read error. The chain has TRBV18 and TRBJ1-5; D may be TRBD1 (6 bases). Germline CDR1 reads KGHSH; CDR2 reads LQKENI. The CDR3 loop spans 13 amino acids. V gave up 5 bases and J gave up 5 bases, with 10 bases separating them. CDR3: CASSSNRDQPQHL. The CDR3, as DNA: TGTGCCAGCTCAAGTAACAGGGATCAGCCCCAGCATCTT.

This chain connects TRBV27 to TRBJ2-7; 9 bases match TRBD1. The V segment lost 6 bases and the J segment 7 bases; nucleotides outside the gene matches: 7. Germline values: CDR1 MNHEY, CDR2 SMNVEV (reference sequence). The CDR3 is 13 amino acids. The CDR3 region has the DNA TGTGCCAGCAGGCCGACAGGGGGAAGTGAGCAGTACTTC. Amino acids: CASRPTGGSEQYF.

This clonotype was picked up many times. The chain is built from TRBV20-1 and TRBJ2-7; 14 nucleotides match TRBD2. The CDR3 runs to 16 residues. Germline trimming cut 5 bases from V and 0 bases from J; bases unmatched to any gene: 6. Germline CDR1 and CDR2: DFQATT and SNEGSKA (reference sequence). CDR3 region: CSAGGTSGGYSYEQYF. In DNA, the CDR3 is TGCAGTGCTGGAGGGACTAGCGGGGGCTACTCCTACGAGCAGTACTTC.

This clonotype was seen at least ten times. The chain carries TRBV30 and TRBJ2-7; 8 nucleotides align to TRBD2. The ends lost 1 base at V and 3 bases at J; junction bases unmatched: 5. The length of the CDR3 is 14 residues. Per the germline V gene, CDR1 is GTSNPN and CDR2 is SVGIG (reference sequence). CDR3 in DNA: TGTGCCTGGAGTGGGGCGGGAGGCCACTACGAGCAGTACTTC. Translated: CAWSGAGGHYEQYF.

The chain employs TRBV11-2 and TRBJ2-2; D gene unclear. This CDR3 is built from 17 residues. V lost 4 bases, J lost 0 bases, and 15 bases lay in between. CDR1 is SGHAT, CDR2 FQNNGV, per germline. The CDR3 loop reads CASSSAMGLTNTGELFF. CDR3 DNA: TGTGCCAGCAGCTCGGCTATGGGCCTAACGAACACCGGGGAGCTGTTTTTT.

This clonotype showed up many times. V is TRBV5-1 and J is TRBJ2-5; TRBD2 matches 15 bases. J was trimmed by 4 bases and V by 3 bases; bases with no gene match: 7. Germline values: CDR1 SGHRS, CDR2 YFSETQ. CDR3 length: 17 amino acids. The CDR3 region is CASSSGTSGRHGETQYF. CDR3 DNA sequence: TGCGCCAGCAGCTCCGGGACTAGCGGGAGGCATGGAGAGACCCAGTACTTC.

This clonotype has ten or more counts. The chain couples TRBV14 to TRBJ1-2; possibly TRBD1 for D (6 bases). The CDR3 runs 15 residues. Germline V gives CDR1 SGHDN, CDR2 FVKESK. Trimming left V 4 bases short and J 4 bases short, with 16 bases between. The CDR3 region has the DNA TGTGCCAGCAGCCCATATGGGGGGCGCAGCTATGGCTACACCTTC. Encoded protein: CASSPYGGRSYGYTF.

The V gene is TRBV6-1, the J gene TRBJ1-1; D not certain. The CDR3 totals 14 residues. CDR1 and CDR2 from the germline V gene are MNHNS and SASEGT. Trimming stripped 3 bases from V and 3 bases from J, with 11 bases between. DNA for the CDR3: TGTGCCAGCAGTGAGGTATTATGGGACACTGAAGCTTTCTTT. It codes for CASSEVLWDTEAFF.

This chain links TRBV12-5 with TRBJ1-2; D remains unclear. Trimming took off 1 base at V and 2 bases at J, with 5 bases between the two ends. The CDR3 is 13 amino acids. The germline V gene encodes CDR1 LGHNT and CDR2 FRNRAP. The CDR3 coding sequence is TGTGCTAGTGGTTTGGCCGGAAACTATGGCTACACCTTC. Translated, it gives CASGLAGNYGYTF.

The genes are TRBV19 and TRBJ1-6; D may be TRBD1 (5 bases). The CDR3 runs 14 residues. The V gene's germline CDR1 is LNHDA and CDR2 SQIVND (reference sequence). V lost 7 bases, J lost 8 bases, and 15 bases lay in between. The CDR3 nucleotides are TGTGCCAGTACCCAAGACAGAACCTATTCACCCCTCCACTTT. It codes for CASTQDRTYSPLHF.

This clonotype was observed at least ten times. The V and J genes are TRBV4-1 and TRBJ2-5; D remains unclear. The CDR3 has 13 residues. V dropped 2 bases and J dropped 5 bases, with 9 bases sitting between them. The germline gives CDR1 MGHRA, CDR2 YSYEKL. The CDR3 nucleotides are TGCGCCAGCAGCCAAATCCCGAAGGAGACCCAGTACTTC. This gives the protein CASSQIPKETQYF.

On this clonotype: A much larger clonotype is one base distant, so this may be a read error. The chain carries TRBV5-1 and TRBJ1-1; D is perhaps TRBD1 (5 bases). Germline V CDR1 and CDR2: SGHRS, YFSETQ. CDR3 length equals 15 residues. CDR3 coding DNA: TGCGCCAGCAGCTTGACTGGGACGCTGAACGCTGAAGCTTTCTTT. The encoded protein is CASSLTGTLNAEAFF. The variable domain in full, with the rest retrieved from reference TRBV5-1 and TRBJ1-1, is KAGVTQTPRYLIKTRGQQVTLSCSPISGHRSVSWYQQTPGQGLQFLFEYFSETQRNKGNFPGRFSGRQFSNSRSEMNVSTLELGDSALYLCASSLTGTLNAEAFFGQGTRLTVV.

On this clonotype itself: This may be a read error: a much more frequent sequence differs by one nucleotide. This chain's CDR3 is CASSYLTLNTEAFF. The CDR3 DNA is TGTGCCAGCAGTTACCTGACCTTGAACACTGAAGCTTTCTTT. The chain links TRBV6-5 to TRBJ1-1; no clear D. Trimming left V 2 bases short and J 0 bases short, with 7 bases between. Germline V gives CDR1 MNHEY, CDR2 SVGAGI. The CDR3 extends over 14 amino acids.

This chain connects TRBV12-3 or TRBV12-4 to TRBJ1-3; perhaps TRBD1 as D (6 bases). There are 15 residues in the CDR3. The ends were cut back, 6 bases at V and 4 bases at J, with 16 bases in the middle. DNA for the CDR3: TGTGCCAGCAGCCCTAGGACAGTCTCCGGAAACACCATATATTTT. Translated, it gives CASSPRTVSGNTIYF.

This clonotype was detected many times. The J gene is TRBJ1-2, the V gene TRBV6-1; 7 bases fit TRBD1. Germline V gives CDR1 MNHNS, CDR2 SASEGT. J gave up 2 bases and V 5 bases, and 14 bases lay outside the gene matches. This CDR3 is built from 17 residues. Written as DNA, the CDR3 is TGTGCCAGCAGTAAATATAGAGGGACAGCATCCAACTATGGCTACACCTTC. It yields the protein CASSKYRGTASNYGYTF.

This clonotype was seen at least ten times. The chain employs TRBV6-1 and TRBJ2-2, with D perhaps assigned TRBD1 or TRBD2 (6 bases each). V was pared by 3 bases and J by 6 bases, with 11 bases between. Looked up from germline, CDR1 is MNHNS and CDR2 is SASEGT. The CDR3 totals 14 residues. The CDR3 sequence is CASSDGRGPGELFF. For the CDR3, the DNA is TGTGCCAGCAGTGACGGACGGGGGCCCGGGGAGCTGTTTTTT.

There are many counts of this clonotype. CDR3 region: CSALQGRTEAFF. The CDR3 DNA reads TGCAGTGCCCTACAGGGACGGACTGAAGCTTTCTTT. The genes are TRBV20-1 and TRBJ1-1, with D possibly TRBD1 on 6 matching bases. This CDR3 is 12 amino acids long. V lost 6 bases and J lost 5, with 13 bases in between. CDR1 is DFQATT, CDR2 SNEGSKA, per germline (reference sequence).

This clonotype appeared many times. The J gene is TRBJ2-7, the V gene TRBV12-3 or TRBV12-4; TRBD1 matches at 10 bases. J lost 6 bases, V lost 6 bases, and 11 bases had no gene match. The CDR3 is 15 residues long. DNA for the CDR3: TGTGCCAGCAGGCGGACCGGGACAGGGGTAGCCGAGCAGTACTTC. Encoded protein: CASRRTGTGVAEQYF.